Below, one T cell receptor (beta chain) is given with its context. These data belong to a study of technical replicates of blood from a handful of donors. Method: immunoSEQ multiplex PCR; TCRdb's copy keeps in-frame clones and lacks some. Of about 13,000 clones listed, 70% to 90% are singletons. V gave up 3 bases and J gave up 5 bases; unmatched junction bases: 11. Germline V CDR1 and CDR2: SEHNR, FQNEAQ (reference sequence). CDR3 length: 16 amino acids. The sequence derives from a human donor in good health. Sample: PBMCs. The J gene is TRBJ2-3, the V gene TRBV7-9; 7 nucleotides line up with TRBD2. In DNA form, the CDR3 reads TGTGCCAGCAGCTTTGGGAGGGCCGTTTTGTTAGATACGCAGTATTTT. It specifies CASSFGRAVLLDTQYF.